This TCR beta chain stems from a study of human T cells and chemical hapten exposure. At the level of the study: Slight differences in pooled library volume were the main source of varying TCR yields across samples. Study findings and constraints: Once DPC sensitization occurred, TCRs above 1 in 1000 frequency showed no change.

Of note for this clonotype: The target antigen is unknown.

The CDR3 has 15 amino acids. The germline V and J ends were trimmed by 2 bases and 4 bases, with 14 bases remaining between them. Regarding time point: healthy volunteer bleed at 6 weeks. Unfractionated whole blood yielded total RNA. The library put unique molecular identifiers onto individual cDNA molecules. One entry per CDR3 protein results from TCRdb running MiXCR on the RACE reads. Among more than 35,000 distinct CDR3 sequences, about 4% were seen once, and the ten largest hold 5.6%. The sample was whole blood. The chain recombines TRBV12-3 or TRBV12-4 with TRBJ1-1; D is possibly TRBD1 (5 bases). The sequence was collected from a human donor in good health. Some clones in this sample may be carry-over from other donors' samples. The chain's CDR3 is CASSLLVLGRTEAFF. The CDR3 coding sequence is TGTGCCAGCAGTTTACTCGTTTTGGGGCGCACTGAAGCTTTCTTT.